Shown below are 22 T cell receptor beta chains from a single sample sequenced in a study of beta chain features in type 1 diabetes (dated by TCRdb to 2017 to 2018). Libraries were constructed by the immunoSEQ multiplex PCR assay. The High Capacity cDNA Reverse Transcription Kit was used to reverse transcribe all of the isolated RNA, meaning that expressed TCRB transcripts were what got sequenced. TCRdb re-hosts the immuneACCESS table, in-frame sequences only. Its copies lack some clones; in the studies checked, an unresolved V gene accounts for under half of them, and the cause for the rest is not known. The sample includes 120,000 to 150,000 clones, with 6.9% observed a single time. The ten largest clonotypes hold approximately 1.5% of the sample. The source material was central memory CD4+ T cells from blood. The receptors here all came from a woman in her twenties or thirties in good health.

This clone was counted a few times. The V call is TRBV19, the J call TRBJ2-1, with 11 bases matching TRBD2. The CDR3 extends over 19 amino acids. With V trimmed by 3 bases and J by 0 bases, 10 bases remained unmatched. Germline V CDR1 and CDR2: LNHDA, SQIVND (reference sequence). The CDR3 nucleotides read TGTGCCAGTAGTATGTCAACGGGACTAGCGGCCGGCTCCTACAATGAGCAGTTCTTC. This codes for CASSMSTGLAAGSYNEQFF.

This clone has more than one count but fewer than ten. The genes are TRBV6-6 and TRBJ2-3, with D tentatively TRBD2 (6 bases). The CDR3 extends over 14 amino acids. Germline V gene data show CDR1 as MNHNY and CDR2 as SVGAGI (reference sequence). V was trimmed by 2 bases and J by 8 bases, leaving 14 bases between them. CDR3 nucleotides: TGTGCCAGCAGTTACCTCCAGGTCGGGGGTACGCAGTATTTT. It yields the protein CASSYLQVGGTQYF.

This clone was found many times. The rearrangement links TRBV4-1 to TRBJ2-3; no reliable D call. Trimming shortened V by 4 bases and J by 4 bases, and 9 bases separated the two germline ends. This CDR3 is built from 13 residues. Germline V CDR1 and CDR2: MGHRA, YSYEKL. The CDR3: CASSLIASDTQYF. In DNA form, the CDR3 reads TGCGCCAGCAGCCTCATAGCATCAGATACGCAGTATTTT.

The V call is TRBV28, the J call TRBJ1-5, with 8 bases lining up with TRBD1. The germline gives CDR1 MDHEN, CDR2 SYDVKM. The CDR3 runs to 17 residues. Losses at the gene ends were 3 bases for V and 0 bases for J; bases not matched to a gene: 7. The CDR3 is CASSLWDRRNSNQPQHF. CDR3 DNA sequence: TGTGCCAGCAGTTTGTGGGACAGGAGGAATAGCAATCAGCCCCAGCATTTT. The full variable domain, with the rest looked up from reference TRBV28 and TRBJ1-5, is DVKVTQSSRYLVKRTGEKVFLECVQDMDHENMFWYRQDPGLGLRLIYFSYDVKMKEKGDIPEGYSVSREKKERFSLILESASTNQTSMYLCASSLWDRRNSNQPQHFGDGTRLSIL.

This chain connects TRBV18 to TRBJ2-4; weak D call: TRBD2 (6 bases). The CDR3 length is 16 residues. V lost 6 bases, J lost 7 bases, and 22 bases lay in between. Germline V gives CDR1 KGHSH, CDR2 LQKENI. This chain's CDR3 is CASSPGGSGSGNIQYF. In DNA, the CDR3 is TGTGCCAGCTCTCCTGGGGGTAGCGGAAGTGGGAACATTCAGTACTTC.

This rearrangement joins TRBV5-1 to TRBJ2-3; D uncertain. This CDR3 region has 13 residues. Looked up from germline, CDR1 is SGHRS and CDR2 is YFSETQ. The ends were cut back, 7 bases at V and 3 bases at J, with 12 bases in the middle. CDR3 amino acids: CASASHGTDTQYF. The CDR3 DNA follows: TGCGCCAGCGCCTCCCACGGTACAGATACGCAGTATTTT.

The chain joins TRBV7-2 to TRBJ1-4, with D maybe TRBD1 (5 bases). The V end was cut by 6 bases, the J end by 5 bases, with 16 bases between. Germline loops: CDR1 SGHTA, CDR2 FQGNSA. The CDR3 contains 15 residues. In nucleotides, the CDR3 is TGTGCCAGCAGAGGATTGGGGCAGAAAAATGAAAAACTGTTTTTT. Encoded protein: CASRGLGQKNEKLFF.

This chain connects TRBV5-1 to TRBJ1-2; D is possibly TRBD1 (6 bases). The CDR3 loop spans 14 amino acids. The germline gives CDR1 SGHRS, CDR2 YFSETQ. The ends were cut back, 4 bases at V and 6 bases at J, with 16 bases in the middle. This chain's CDR3 is CASSHQGPGDGYTF. DNA for the CDR3: TGCGCCAGCAGCCATCAGGGGCCTGGGGATGGCTACACCTTC.

A few counts support this clone. The rearrangement links TRBV5-1 to TRBJ2-1, with 11 nucleotides matching TRBD2. V dropped 3 bases and J dropped 4; count of bases not matched to a gene: 6. CDR1 and CDR2 (germline): SGHRS, YFSETQ. The CDR3 has 16 amino acids. The CDR3 DNA is TGCGCCAGCAGCTACGGGACTAGCGGAAAGTACAATGAGCAGTTCTTC. Translating it yields CASSYGTSGKYNEQFF.

This clone was found many times. The chain employs TRBV11-1 and TRBJ2-2; maybe TRBD1 (6 bases). The germline V gene has CDR1 SGHAT and CDR2 FQDESV (reference sequence). CDR3 length equals 16 residues. The V and J ends lost 3 bases and 4 bases respectively, with 15 bases between them. The DNA of the CDR3 is TGTGCCAGCAGCTTTCGGACAGAAGGGAGCACCGGGGAGCTGTTTTTT. Encoded protein: CASSFRTEGSTGELFF.

In this sample, this clone turned up many times. The chain combines TRBV5-1 with TRBJ2-1; 8 bases line up with TRBD2. Germline-derived CDR1 and CDR2 are SGHRS and YFSETQ. The CDR3 is made up of 15 amino acids. V was pared by 4 bases and J by 3 bases, with 6 bases of the junction left unmatched. The CDR3 here is CASSLLAENYNEQFF. The CDR3 nucleotides are TGCGCCAGCAGCCTACTAGCGGAGAACTACAATGAGCAGTTCTTC.

This clone has only a few counts. The genes are TRBV7-9 and TRBJ2-3; perhaps TRBD2 as D (6 bases). V was trimmed by 5 bases and J by 0 bases, leaving 15 bases between them. The CDR3 is 16 amino acids. CDR1 and CDR2 (germline): SEHNR, FQNEAQ (reference sequence). The CDR3 sequence is CASSILSGTSTDTQYF. As DNA, the CDR3 is TGTGCCAGCAGCATTCTTAGCGGAACTAGCACAGATACGCAGTATTTT.

The V gene is TRBV2, the J gene TRBJ2-7; TRBD1 is a possible D gene (6 bases). Per germline, CDR1 SNHLY and CDR2 FYNNEI. The CDR3 is made up of 11 amino acids. Between the trimmed V and J ends, which lost 6 bases and 5 bases, there was a span of 8 bases. CDR3 DNA: TGTGCCAGCAGCTACAGGGACGAGCAGTACTTC. This translates into CASSYRDEQYF. Full variable domain (rest looked up from reference TRBV2 and TRBJ2-7): EPEVTQTPSHQVTQMGQEVILRCVPISNHLYFYWYRQILGQKVEFLVSFYNNEISEKSEIFDDQFSVERPDGSNFTLKIRSTKLEDSAMYFCASSYRDEQYFGPGTRLTVT.

V usage is TRBV2 and J usage is TRBJ2-5, with 7 bases that match TRBD1. Germline V gene sequence: CDR1 SNHLY, CDR2 FYNNEI. This CDR3 comprises 15 residues. Trimming took 5 bases from V and 5 from J; bases not matched to a gene: 11. CDR3 loop: CASSSNRGSGETQYF. DNA of the CDR3: TGTGCCAGCAGTTCAAACAGGGGATCGGGGGAGACCCAGTACTTC.

The J gene is TRBJ2-1, the V gene TRBV19; tentative D call: TRBD2 (5 bases). V was pared by 5 bases and J by 6 bases, with 17 bases between. CDR3 length: 15 amino acids. Per the germline V gene, CDR1 is LNHDA and CDR2 is SQIVND (reference sequence). The CDR3 loop is CASSPSTTPSNEQFF. The CDR3 DNA is TGTGCCAGTAGTCCGTCGACTACCCCAAGCAATGAGCAGTTCTTC.

The chain uses TRBV2 and TRBJ1-5; a possible D gene is TRBD1 (6 bases). Germline V gene lookup returns CDR1 SNHLY and CDR2 FYNNEI. CDR3 length equals 15 residues. V lost 1 base, J lost 6 bases, and 13 bases lay in between. The CDR3 sequence: CASSEVGGAGQPQHF. In DNA, the CDR3 is TGTGCCAGCAGTGAAGTTGGGGGCGCGGGTCAGCCCCAGCATTTT.

This clone has only a few counts. The chain is built from TRBV7-8 and TRBJ1-1, with 8 bases fitting TRBD1. CDR1 and CDR2 (germline): SGHVS, FQNEAQ. V shed 3 bases and J 6 bases; nucleotides not matched to a gene: 6. This CDR3 is built from 14 residues. The CDR3 DNA is TGTGCCAGCAGCTTGGACAGGGAGGTTGCTGAAGCTTTCTTT. This sequence encodes CASSLDREVAEAFF.

V usage is TRBV6-6 and J usage is TRBJ2-5, with a tentative D call TRBD2 (6 bases). CDR1 is MNHNY and CDR2 is SVGAGI in the germline V gene (reference sequence). This CDR3 spans 14 amino acids. The germline V and J ends were trimmed by 6 bases and 5 bases, with 16 bases remaining between them. The chain's CDR3 is CASSYGGSLETQYF. CDR3 nucleotides: TGTGCCAGCAGCTACGGAGGGAGTTTGGAGACCCAGTACTTC.

Only a few counts were recorded for this clone. The genes are TRBV18 and TRBJ1-1; 8 bases align to TRBD1. Germline assignment: CDR1 KGHSH and CDR2 LQKENI. CDR3 length: 15 residues. After removal of 2 bases from V and 3 bases from J, the junction contained 5 bases not matched to a gene. The chain's CDR3 is CASSPTQGEDTEAFF. The CDR3 DNA reads TGTGCCAGCTCACCAACACAGGGGGAAGACACTGAAGCTTTCTTT.

This clone occurred a few times. J is TRBJ2-1 and V is TRBV2; 10 bases are shared with TRBD2. The V and J ends lost 5 bases and 13 bases, in that order; junction bases with no gene match: 8. Germline V lookup: CDR1 SNHLY, CDR2 FYNNEI. The CDR3 spans 13 residues. The CDR3 nucleotides read TGTGCCAGCAGTACGGTAGCGGGAGGAGTCCAGTTCTTC. Residues: CASSTVAGGVQFF. The full variable domain, completed using reference TRBV2 and TRBJ2-1, is EPEVTQTPSHQVTQMGQEVILRCVPISNHLYFYWYRQILGQKVEFLVSFYNNEISEKSEIFDDQFSVERPDGSNFTLKIRSTKLEDSAMYFCASSTVAGGVQFFGPGTRLTVL.

This clone was counted only a few times. The chain combines TRBV5-1 with TRBJ2-5; D possibly corresponds to TRBD1 (5 bases). Looked up from germline, CDR1 is SGHRS and CDR2 is YFSETQ. The CDR3 runs to 14 residues. V was clipped by 5 bases and J by 1 base, with 12 bases between them. CDR3 coding DNA: TGCGCCAGCAGGGTGGTAGGGGCCCAAGAGACCCAGTACTTC. It encodes CASRVVGAQETQYF.

This clone was counted between two and nine times. V and J are TRBV28 and TRBJ1-1, with a weak D call TRBD1 (6 bases). Germline V lookup: CDR1 MDHEN, CDR2 SYDVKM. V was trimmed by 7 bases and J by 3 bases, leaving 12 bases between them. The CDR3 extends over 13 amino acids. CDR3 sequence (DNA): TGTGCCAGCAACCAGGACAGTTACACTGAAGCTTTCTTT. Its translation: CASNQDSYTEAFF.